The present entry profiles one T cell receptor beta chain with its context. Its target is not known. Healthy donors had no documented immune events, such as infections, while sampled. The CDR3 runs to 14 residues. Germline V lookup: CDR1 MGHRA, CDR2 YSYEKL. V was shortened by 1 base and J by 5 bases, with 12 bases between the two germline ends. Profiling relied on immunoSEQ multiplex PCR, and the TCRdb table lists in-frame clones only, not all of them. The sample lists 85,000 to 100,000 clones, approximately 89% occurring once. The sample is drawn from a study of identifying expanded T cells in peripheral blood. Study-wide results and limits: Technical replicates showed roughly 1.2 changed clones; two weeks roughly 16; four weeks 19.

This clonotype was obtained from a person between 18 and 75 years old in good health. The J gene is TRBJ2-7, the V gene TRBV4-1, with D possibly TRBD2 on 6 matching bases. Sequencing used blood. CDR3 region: CASSQGGEVDEQYF. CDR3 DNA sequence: TGCGCCAGCAGCCAAGGAGGGGAGGTTGACGAGCAGTACTTC.